The T cell receptor beta chain described here comes from a study of regulatory T cells in long-lasting Graves disease. Arm-PCR of CDR3 regions and iRepertoire HTBI primers were used to build TCR beta libraries. TCRdb fed the multiplex PCR reads into MiXCR, producing one record per CDR3 protein. The table includes 400,000 to 500,000 distinct CDR3 sequences, roughly 21% detected once. This clonotype was seen at least ten times. CDR3 length equals 17 residues. Germline V gene sequence: CDR1 MNHEY, CDR2 SVGEGT. Trimming took off 4 bases at V and 1 base at J, with 19 bases between the two ends. As for time point: persistent/refractory GD, antithyroid drugs over 5 years with positive TRAb. PBMC RNA was the source of the TCR library.

This TCR came from a female donor with Graves disease. J is TRBJ2-5 and V is TRBV6-2 or TRBV6-3, with D maybe TRBD1 (5 bases). The material sequenced was peripheral blood mononuclear cells (PBMCs), taken when the disease was refractory, from a patient treated with antithyroid drugs. CDR3 nucleotide sequence: TGTGCCAGCAGTTCGTCCACGACAAGACAGTCCCAAGAGACCCAGTACTTC. It specifies CASSSSTTRQSQETQYF.